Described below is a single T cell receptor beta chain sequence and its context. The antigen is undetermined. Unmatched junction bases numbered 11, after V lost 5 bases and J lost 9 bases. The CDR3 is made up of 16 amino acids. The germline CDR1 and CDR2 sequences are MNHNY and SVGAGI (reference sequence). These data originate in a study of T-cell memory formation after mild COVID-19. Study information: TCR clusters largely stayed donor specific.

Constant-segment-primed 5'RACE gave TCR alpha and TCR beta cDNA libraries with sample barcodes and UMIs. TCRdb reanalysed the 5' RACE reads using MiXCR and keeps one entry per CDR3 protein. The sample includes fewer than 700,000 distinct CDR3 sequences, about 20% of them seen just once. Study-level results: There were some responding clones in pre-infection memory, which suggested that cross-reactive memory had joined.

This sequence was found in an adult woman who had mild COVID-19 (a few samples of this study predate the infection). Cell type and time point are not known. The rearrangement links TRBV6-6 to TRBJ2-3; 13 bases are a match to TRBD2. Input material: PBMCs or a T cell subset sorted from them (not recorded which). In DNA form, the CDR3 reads TGTGCCAGCAGTCCCGCCGGGACTAGCGGGGTGAGGACGCAGTATTTT. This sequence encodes CASSPAGTSGVRTQYF.